A single T cell receptor (beta chain) is shown here with its context. The source of the sample is a study of shared T cell receptors in the human thymus. Sequencing used immunoSEQ multiplex PCR; TCRdb keeps in-frame clones, though not all of them. The data contain roughly 550,000 clones, approximately 78% of them singletons. Trimming stripped 3 bases from V and 7 bases from J, with 16 bases between. The CDR3 spans 14 residues. Germline loops: CDR1 MDHEN, CDR2 SYDVKM. This sample also belongs to another study, concerning human thymus T cells. That source notes: Having corrective surgery for congenital heart defects, healthy Finnish infants were the ones who donated. Corrective heart surgery yielded resections, and these provided the thymus tissue. Gene usage for V and J segments appeared biased in thymic and blood repertoires. Related research has reported that thymic repertoires overlap highly among unrelated individuals.

The receptor's source is a boy in the first two years of life with a congenital heart defect. Sequencing input: thymocytes. The chain employs TRBV28 and TRBJ2-7; no clear D. The CDR3 region is CASSLGALLREQYF. The CDR3 coding sequence is TGTGCCAGCAGTTTGGGCGCTTTGCTCAGGGAGCAGTACTTC.